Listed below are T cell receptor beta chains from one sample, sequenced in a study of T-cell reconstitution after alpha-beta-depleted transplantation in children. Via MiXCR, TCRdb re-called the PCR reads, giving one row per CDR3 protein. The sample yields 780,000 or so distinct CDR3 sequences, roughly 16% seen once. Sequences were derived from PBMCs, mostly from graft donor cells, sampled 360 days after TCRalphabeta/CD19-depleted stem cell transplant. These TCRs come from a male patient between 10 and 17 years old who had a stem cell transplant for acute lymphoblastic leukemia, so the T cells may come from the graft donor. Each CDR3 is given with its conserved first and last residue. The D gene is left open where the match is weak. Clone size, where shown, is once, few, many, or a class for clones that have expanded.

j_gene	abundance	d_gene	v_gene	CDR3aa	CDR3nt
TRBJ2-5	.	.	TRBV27	CASRKSKGGELETQYF	TGTGCCAGCAGAAAATCAAAGGGGGGGGAGTTGGAGACCCAGTACTTC
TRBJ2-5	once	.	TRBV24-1	CATSEGSEETQYF	TGTGCCACCTCGGAGGGATCGGAGGAGACCCAGTACTTC
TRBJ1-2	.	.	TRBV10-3	CAISDPGTDYGYTF	TGTGCCATCAGTGACCCCGGGACTGACTATGGCTACACCTTC
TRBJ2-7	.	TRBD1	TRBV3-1	CASSPPGTGRLEQYF	TGTGCCAGCAGCCCGCCGGGGACAGGGAGGCTCGAGCAGTACTTC
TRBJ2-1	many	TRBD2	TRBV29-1	CSVGGRAREQFF	TGCAGCGTTGGCGGGAGGGCTCGGGAGCAGTTCTTC
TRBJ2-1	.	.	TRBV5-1	CASSLEEGWYEQFF	TGCGCCAGCAGCTTGGAAGAGGGTTGGTATGAGCAGTTCTTC
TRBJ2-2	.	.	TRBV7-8	CASSSHRGGGWTGELFF	TGTGCCAGCAGCTCCCATAGGGGGGGAGGATGGACCGGGGAGCTGTTTTTT
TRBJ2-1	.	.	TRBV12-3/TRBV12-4	CASSSDREF	TGTGCCAGCAGTTCGGACCGGGAATTC
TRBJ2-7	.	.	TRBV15	CATSTEGLGPYEQYF	TGTGCCACCAGCACCGAAGGTCTGGGGCCCTACGAGCAGTACTTC
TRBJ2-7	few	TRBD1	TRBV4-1	CASSQAFRQGPYEQYF	TGCGCCAGCAGCCAAGCCTTCCGACAGGGACCCTACGAGCAGTACTTC
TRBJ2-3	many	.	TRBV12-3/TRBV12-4	CASSDQGMTQYF	TGTGCCAGCAGCGACCAGGGTATGACGCAGTATTTT
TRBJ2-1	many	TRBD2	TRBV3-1	CASSRTSYEQFF	TGTGCCAGCAGCCGGACTAGCTATGAGCAGTTCTTC
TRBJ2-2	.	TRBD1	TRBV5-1	CASTGQIYTGELFF	TGCGCCAGCACGGGACAGATTTACACCGGGGAGCTGTTTTTT
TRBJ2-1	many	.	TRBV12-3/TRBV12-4	CASSLGVTSHNSYNEQFF	TGTGCCAGCAGTTTAGGGGTAACTAGCCACAACTCCTACAATGAGCAGTTCTTC
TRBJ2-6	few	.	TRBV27	CASSSSLQGFSGANVLTF	TGTGCCAGCAGTTCATCCTTACAGGGCTTCTCTGGGGCCAACGTCCTGACTTTC
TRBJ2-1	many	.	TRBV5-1	CASSPNYNEQFF	TGCGCCAGCAGCCCTAATTACAATGAGCAGTTCTTC
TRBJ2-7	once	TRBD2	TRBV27	CASSLGLAGAPSYEQYF	TGTGCCAGCAGTTTAGGCCTAGCGGGAGCCCCGTCCTACGAGCAGTACTTC
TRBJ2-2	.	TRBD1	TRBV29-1	CSEGQENTGELFF	TGCAGCGAGGGACAGGAGAACACCGGGGAGCTGTTTTTT
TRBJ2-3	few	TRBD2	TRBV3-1	CASSQDWAGGPADTQYF	TGTGCCAGCAGCCAAGATTGGGCGGGAGGGCCGGCAGATACGCAGTATTTT
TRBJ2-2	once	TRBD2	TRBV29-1	CSVGRRLAGAGELFF	TGCAGCGTTGGTCGTCGACTAGCGGGAGCCGGGGAGCTGTTTTTT
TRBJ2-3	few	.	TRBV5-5	CASSSRSFEITQYF	TGTGCCAGCAGCTCCAGGTCCTTTGAGATTACGCAGTATTTT
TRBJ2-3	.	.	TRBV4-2	CASSQDPGTISTDTQYF	TGTGCCAGCAGCCAAGATCCCGGGACGATTAGCACAGATACGCAGTATTTT
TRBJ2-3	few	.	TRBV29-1	CSATTSTDTQYF	TGCAGCGCAACTACTAGCACAGATACGCAGTATTTT
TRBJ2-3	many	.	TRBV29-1	CSVGFGDTQYF	TGCAGCGTTGGCTTCGGAGATACGCAGTATTTT
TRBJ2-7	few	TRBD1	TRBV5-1	CASSLGPQGFSYEQYF	TGCGCCAGCAGCTTGGGGCCACAGGGGTTCTCCTACGAGCAGTACTTC
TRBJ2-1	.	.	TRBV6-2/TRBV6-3	CASSYYTGEVSDEQFF	TGTGCCAGCAGTTACTATACAGGGGAGGTGTCGGATGAGCAGTTCTTC
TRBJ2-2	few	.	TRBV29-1	CSVEDGQSNTGELFF	TGCAGCGTTGAAGACGGACAGTCGAACACCGGGGAGCTGTTTTTT
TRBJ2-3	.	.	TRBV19	CASKQGGTDTQYF	TGTGCCAGTAAACAGGGTGGCACAGATACGCAGTATTTT
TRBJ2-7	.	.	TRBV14	CASSQGFRSYEQYF	TGTGCCAGCAGCCAAGGGTTCAGGTCCTACGAGCAGTACTTC
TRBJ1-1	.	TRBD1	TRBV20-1	CSARETGGGGAFF	TGCAGTGCTAGAGAGACAGGGGGAGGTGGGGCTTTCTTT
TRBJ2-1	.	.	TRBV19	CASSGGLLAVNEQFF	TGTGCCAGTAGTGGAGGGTTGTTAGCGGTAAATGAGCAGTTCTTC
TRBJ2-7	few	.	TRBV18	CASSPIGASHEQYF	TGTGCCAGCTCACCGATTGGAGCTAGCCACGAGCAGTACTTC
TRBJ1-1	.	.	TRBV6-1	CASSLGTVGAFF	TGTGCCAGCAGCCTGGGGACGGTGGGGGCTTTCTTT
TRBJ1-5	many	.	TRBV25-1	CASSEYDQVQPQHF	TGTGCCAGCAGTGAATATGACCAGGTTCAGCCCCAGCATTTT
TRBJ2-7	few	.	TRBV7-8	CASSLDLGVEQYF	TGTGCCAGCAGCTTAGATTTAGGAGTTGAGCAGTACTTC
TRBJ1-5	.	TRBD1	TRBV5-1	CASSMGQGGQPQHF	TGCGCCAGCAGCATGGGACAGGGGGGCCAGCCCCAGCATTTT
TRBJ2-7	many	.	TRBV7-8	CASSLVRWGFYEQYF	TGTGCCAGCAGCTTAGTTCGTTGGGGTTTCTACGAGCAGTACTTC
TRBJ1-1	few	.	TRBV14	CASSQAGRGYTEAFF	TGTGCCAGCAGCCAAGCTGGGAGGGGTTACACTGAAGCTTTCTTT
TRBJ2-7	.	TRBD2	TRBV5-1	CASRRVAGEQYF	TGCGCCAGCAGACGGGTAGCGGGGGAGCAGTACTTC
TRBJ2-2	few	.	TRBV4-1	CASSQIGLRQTPANTGELFF	TGCGCCAGCAGCCAAATCGGTCTTAGACAGACACCCGCGAACACCGGGGAGCTGTTTTTT
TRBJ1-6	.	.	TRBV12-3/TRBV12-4	CASKFTSGGDSPLHF	TGTGCCAGCAAATTTACATCGGGGGGCGATTCACCCCTCCACTTT
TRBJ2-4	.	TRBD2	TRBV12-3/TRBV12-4	CASRPGTSGRGKNIQYF	TGTGCCAGCAGACCCGGGACTAGCGGGAGGGGGAAAAACATTCAGTACTTC
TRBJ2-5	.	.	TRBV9	CASSAQPSAETQYF	TGTGCCAGCAGCGCCCAACCTAGCGCGGAGACCCAGTACTTC
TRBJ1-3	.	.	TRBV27	CASSLTGFSGNTIYF	TGTGCCAGCAGCCTTACAGGGTTCTCTGGAAACACCATATATTTT
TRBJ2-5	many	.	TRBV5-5	CASSLGTTRAQYF	TGTGCCAGCAGCTTGGGGACCACACGAGCCCAGTACTTC
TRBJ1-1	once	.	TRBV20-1	CSARGGGWMNTEAFF	TGCAGTGCTAGAGGTGGGGGCTGGATGAACACTGAAGCTTTCTTT
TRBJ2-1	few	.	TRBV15	CATSSPQGFNNEQFF	TGTGCCACCAGCAGTCCCCAGGGTTTCAACAATGAGCAGTTCTTC
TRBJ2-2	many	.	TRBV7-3	CASSLNGANTGELFF	TGTGCCAGCAGCTTAAACGGGGCGAACACCGGGGAGCTGTTTTTT
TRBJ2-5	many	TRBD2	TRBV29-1	CSGRTSGRARETQYF	TGCAGCGGCCGGACTAGCGGGAGGGCCAGAGAGACCCAGTACTTC
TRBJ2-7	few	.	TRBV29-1	CSVGGLQGAYEQYF	TGCAGCGTTGGGGGTCTACAGGGCGCCTACGAGCAGTACTTC
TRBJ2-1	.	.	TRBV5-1	CASSLIVTALLYNEQFF	TGCGCCAGCAGCTTGATAGTCACTGCACTACTATACAATGAGCAGTTCTTC